This record concerns one TCR beta chain sequence. Some clones are missing from TCRdb's copy, which holds only in-frame ones; the method was immunoSEQ multiplex PCR. The data show about 440,000 clones, roughly nine tenths seen once. This sample is part of a study of blood T cell repertoires in COVID-19. Adults between about 18 and 89 years of age took part from more than 20 US areas. Cohorts were determined from participant-reported clinical history. The clonotype comes from a woman between 18 and 29 years old with acute COVID-19. Sequenced material: PBMCs or T cells enriched from blood (not recorded which).

The chain's CDR3 is CASSPRTGYEQYF. The CDR3 bases are TGTGCCAGCAGCCCGCGGACAGGATATGAGCAGTACTTC. The genes are TRBV7-2 and TRBJ2-7; 7 bases align to TRBD1. The CDR3 contains 13 residues. Trimming took 5 bases from V and 7 from J; bases not matched to a gene: 8. Germline V gene sequence: CDR1 SGHTA, CDR2 FQGNSA. Together with reference TRBV7-2 and TRBJ2-7, the CDR3 gives the full variable domain: GAGVSQSPSNKVTEKGKDVELRCDPISGHTALYWYRQSLGQGLEFLIYFQGNSAPDKSGLPSDRFSAERTGGSVSTLTIQRTQQEDSAVYLCASSPRTGYEQYFGPGTRLTVT.